The T cell receptor (beta chain) under discussion was sequenced for a study of CXCR3-negative and CXCR3-positive naive CD8 T cells. Findings and limits, study-wide: Both naive subsets showed comparably high diversity, and memory CD8+ cells showed much lower diversity. Greater hydrophobicity was found in TRB CDR3s of CXCR3-positive naive cells than of CXCR3-negative naive cells. Surface CD5 matched across naive subsets, and TRB CDR3 properties served to infer TCR strength.

As to this clonotype: Its antigen is currently unknown.

TRB cDNA was prepared as libraries by UMI-labeled 5' RACE. TCRdb reprocessed the 5' RACE reads and stores each CDR3 protein as one record, lacking DNA. The sample's table shows about 90,000 distinct CDR3 sequences. CDR1 and CDR2 (germline): DFQATT, SNEGSKA (reference sequence). The CDR3 has 15 residues. This receptor was identified in a human donor in good health. Some clones in this sample may be carry-over from other donors' samples. The sequenced material came from naive CXCR3- CD8+ T cells from blood. The subset: CD45RO-CCR7+CD27+CD95- naive CD8+ T cells lacking CXCR3 (TNR3-). The chain joins TRBV20-1 to TRBJ1-3. The chain's CDR3 is CSARDPQTSGNTIYF.